This TCR beta chain was identified in a study of T-cell reconstitution after alpha-beta-depleted transplantation in children. General study results and limits: By about two months after transplant, alpha-beta T cells reportedly arose from several hundred graft clones that had expanded. High day-60 TCRbeta diversity in some patients came from surviving recipient T cells and thymic progenitors. It was newly produced T cells that mostly accounted for T-cell counts and diversity one year after transplant.

Germline CDR1 is SGHVS and CDR2 is FQNEAQ. With 5 bases removed from V and 0 bases from J, the gap between germline ends came to 13 bases. The CDR3 has 15 residues. The sample holds a few counts of this clonotype. Its specificity is unknown. Unique molecular identifiers featured in how the TCRbeta library was prepared. TCRdb re-derived calls from the PCR reads in MiXCR, one entry per CDR3 protein. The sample includes 200,000 to 300,000 distinct CDR3 sequences, 20% to 30% of them seen just once. This clonotype was obtained from a female patient aged 2-9 years who had a stem cell transplant for congenital amegakaryocytic thrombocytopenia, so the T cells may come from the graft donor. The sequences come from PBMCs, mostly from graft donor cells, collected 360 days after TCRalphabeta/CD19-depleted stem cell transplant. V usage is TRBV7-8 and J usage is TRBJ1-1; D may be TRBD1 (5 bases). The CDR3 sequence: CASSPGRGVNTEAFF. CDR3 in DNA: TGTGCCAGCAGCCCCGGACGGGGGGTGAACACTGAAGCTTTCTTT.